The entry below gives a single TCR beta chain sequence along with its context. Its specificity is not known. The data stem from a study of cytomegalovirus exposure and HLA in healthy donors. General study results and limits: The classifier reportedly diagnosed cytomegalovirus status with high sensitivity and specificity.

PCR amplification relied on 60 Vbeta primers (plus 13 Jbeta primers). The assay was immunoSEQ multiplex PCR, and TCRdb's table has in-frame clones only and misses some. This repertoire shows some 120,000 clones, over 70% found once; its top ten account for 2.5% to 3.5%. The CDR3 has 17 amino acids. V trimming: 3 bases; J trimming: 0 bases; junction bases outside the gene matches: 7. Germline lookup yields CDR1 MGHDK and CDR2 SYGVNS. The clonotype comes from a woman between 45 and 60 years old in good health and CMV-seronegative. The chain uses TRBV25-1 and TRBJ2-7; TRBD2 agrees at 11 bases. Sequenced input: PBMCs. The CDR3, as DNA: TGTGCCAGCAGTGATAGCGGGAGGGGGATTAGCTCCTACGAGCAGTACTTC. Protein product: CASSDSGRGISSYEQYF.